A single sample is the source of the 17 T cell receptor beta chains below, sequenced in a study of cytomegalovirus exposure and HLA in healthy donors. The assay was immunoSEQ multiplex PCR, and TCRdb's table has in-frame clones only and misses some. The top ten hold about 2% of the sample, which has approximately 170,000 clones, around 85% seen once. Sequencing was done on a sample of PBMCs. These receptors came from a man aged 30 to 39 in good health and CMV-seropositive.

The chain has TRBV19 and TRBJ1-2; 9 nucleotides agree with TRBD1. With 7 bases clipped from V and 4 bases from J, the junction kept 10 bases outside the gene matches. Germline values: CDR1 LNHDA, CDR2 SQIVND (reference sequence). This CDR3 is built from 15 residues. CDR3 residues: CASMGVGTGIYGYTF. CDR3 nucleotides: TGTGCCAGTATGGGCGTTGGGACAGGGATCTATGGCTACACCTTC.

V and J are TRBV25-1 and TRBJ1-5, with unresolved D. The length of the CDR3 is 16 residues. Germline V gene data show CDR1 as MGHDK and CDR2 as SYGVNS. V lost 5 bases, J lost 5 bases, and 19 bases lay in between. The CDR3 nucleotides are TGTGCCAGCAGTACAGAAGGGAGGGCCGGTTATCAGCCCCAGCATTTT. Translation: CASSTEGRAGYQPQHF.

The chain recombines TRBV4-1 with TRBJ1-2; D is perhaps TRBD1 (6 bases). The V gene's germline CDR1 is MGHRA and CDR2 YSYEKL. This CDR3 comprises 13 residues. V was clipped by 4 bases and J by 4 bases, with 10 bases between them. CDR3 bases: TGCGCCAGCAGCCCAGTCAGGGGCTATGGCTACACCTTC. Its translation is CASSPVRGYGYTF.

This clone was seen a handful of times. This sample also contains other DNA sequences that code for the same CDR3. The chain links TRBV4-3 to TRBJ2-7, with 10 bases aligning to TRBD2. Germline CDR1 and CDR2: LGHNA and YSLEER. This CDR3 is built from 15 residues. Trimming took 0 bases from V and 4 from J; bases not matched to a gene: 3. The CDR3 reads CASSQDTSGVYEQYF. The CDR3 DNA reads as TGCGCCAGCAGCCAAGATACTAGCGGGGTATACGAGCAGTACTTC.

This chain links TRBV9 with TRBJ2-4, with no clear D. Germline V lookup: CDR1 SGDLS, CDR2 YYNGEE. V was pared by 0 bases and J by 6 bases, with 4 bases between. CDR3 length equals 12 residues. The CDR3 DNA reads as TGTGCCAGCAGCGTAGACGGAAACATTCAGTACTTC. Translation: CASSVDGNIQYF.

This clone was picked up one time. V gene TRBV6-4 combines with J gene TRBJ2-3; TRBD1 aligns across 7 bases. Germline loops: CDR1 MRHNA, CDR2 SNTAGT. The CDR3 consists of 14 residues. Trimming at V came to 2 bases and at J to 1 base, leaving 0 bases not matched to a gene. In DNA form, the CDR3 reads TGTGCCAGCAGTGACGGACAGGGCACAGATACGCAGTATTTT. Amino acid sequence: CASSDGQGTDTQYF.

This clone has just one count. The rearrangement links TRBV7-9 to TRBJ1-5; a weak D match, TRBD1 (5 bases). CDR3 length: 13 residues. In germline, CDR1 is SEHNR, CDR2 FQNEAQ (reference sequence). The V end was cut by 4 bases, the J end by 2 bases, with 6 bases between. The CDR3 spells CASSSTGNQPQHF. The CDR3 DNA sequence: TGTGCCAGCAGCTCGACAGGCAATCAGCCCCAGCATTTT.

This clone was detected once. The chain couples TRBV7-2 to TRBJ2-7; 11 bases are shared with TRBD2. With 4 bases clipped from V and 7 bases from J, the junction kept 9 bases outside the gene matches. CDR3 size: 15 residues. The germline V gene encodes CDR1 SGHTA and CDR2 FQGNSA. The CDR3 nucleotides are TGTGCCAGCAGCTCCGTTAGCGGGGGGGGCGGTGAGCAGTACTTC. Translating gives CASSSVSGGGGEQYF.

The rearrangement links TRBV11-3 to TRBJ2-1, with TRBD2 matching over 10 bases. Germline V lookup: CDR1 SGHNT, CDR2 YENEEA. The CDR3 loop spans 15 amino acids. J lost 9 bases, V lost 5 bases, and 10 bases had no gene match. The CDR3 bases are TGTGCCAGCAGCGCGAGAGCGGGGGGGCGGGGTGAGCAGTTCTTC. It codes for CASSARAGGRGEQFF.

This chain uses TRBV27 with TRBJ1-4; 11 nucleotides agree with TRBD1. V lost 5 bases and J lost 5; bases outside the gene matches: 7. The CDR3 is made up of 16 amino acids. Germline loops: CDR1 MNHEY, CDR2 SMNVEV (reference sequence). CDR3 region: CASSPARTGGNEKLFF. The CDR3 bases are TGTGCCAGCAGTCCCGCCAGGACAGGGGGCAATGAAAAACTGTTTTTT.

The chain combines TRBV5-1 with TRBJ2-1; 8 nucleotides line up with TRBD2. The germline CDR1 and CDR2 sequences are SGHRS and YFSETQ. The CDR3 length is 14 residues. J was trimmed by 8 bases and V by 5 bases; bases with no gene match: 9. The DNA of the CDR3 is TGCGCCAGCAGTCCGGGACTAGGTCCGTATGAGCAGTTCTTC. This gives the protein CASSPGLGPYEQFF.

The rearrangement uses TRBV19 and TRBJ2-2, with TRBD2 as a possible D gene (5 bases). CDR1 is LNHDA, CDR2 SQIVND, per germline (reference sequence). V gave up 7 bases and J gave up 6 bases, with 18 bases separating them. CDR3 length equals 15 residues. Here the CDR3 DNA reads TGTGCCAGTACCCCGTTAGGAACCGGGGCCGGGGAGCTGTTTTTT. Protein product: CASTPLGTGAGELFF.

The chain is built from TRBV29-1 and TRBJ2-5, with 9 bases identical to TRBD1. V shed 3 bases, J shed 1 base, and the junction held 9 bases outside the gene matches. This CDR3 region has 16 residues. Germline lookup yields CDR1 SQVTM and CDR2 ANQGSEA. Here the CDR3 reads CSVDGGQGGLQETQYF. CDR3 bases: TGCAGCGTTGACGGGGGACAGGGTGGACTCCAAGAGACCCAGTACTTC. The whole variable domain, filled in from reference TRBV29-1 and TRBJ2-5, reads SAVISQKPSRDICQRGTSLTIQCQVDSQVTMMFWYRQQPGQSLTLIATANQGSEATYESGFVIDKFPISRPNLTFSTLTVSNMSPEDSSIYLCSVDGGQGGLQETQYFGPGTRLLVL.

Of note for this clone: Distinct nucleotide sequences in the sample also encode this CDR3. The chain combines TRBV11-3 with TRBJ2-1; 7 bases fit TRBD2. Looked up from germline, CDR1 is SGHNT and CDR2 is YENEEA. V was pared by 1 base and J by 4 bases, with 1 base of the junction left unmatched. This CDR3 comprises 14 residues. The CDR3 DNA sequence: TGTGCCAGCAGCTTAGGGGGGGGGTACAATGAGCAGTTCTTC. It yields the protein CASSLGGGYNEQFF.

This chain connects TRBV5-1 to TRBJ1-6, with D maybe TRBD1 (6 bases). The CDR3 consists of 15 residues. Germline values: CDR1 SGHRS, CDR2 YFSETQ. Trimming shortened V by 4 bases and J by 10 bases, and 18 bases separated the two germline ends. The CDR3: CASSPDTGPLSPLHF. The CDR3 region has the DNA TGCGCCAGCAGCCCGGACACAGGGCCTCTATCACCCCTCCACTTT. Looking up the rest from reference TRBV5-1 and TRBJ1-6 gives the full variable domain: KAGVTQTPRYLIKTRGQQVTLSCSPISGHRSVSWYQQTPGQGLQFLFEYFSETQRNKGNFPGRFSGRQFSNSRSEMNVSTLELGDSALYLCASSPDTGPLSPLHFGNGTRLTVT.

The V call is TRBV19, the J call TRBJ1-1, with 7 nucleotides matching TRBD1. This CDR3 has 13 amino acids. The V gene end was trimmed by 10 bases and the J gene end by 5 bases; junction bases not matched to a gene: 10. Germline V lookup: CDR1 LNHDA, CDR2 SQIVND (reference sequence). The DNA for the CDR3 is TGTGCCACGGGACAGCTCTTACGTACTGAAGCTTTCTTT. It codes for CATGQLLRTEAFF.

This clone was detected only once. The CDR3 is CASSLVAGVGETQYF. CDR3 nucleotide sequence: TGTGCCAGCAGTTTAGTAGCGGGGGTGGGGGAGACCCAGTACTTC. V is TRBV27 and J is TRBJ2-5, with 9 bases lining up with TRBD2. The CDR3 has 15 residues. The germline CDR1 and CDR2 sequences are MNHEY and SMNVEV (reference sequence). V shed 2 bases, J shed 5 bases, and the junction held 6 bases outside the gene matches.